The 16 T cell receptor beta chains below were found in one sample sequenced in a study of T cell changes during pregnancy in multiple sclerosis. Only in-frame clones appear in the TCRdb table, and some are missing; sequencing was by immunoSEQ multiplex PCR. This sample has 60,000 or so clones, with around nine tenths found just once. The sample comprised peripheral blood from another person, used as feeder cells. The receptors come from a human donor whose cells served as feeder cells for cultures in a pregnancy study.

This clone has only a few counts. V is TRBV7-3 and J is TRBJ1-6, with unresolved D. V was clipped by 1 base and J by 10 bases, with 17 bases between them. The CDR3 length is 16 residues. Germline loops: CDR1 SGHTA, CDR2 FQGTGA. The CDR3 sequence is CASSLSSSGKGSPLHF. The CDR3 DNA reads TGTGCCAGCAGCTTAAGCTCATCGGGGAAGGGATCACCCCTCCACTTT.

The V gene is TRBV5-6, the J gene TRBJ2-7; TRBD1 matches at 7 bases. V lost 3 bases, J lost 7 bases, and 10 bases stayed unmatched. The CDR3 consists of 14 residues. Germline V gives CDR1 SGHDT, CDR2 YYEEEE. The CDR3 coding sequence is TGTGCCAGCAGCTCACAGGGGCTTCCTAGGGAGCAGTACTTC. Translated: CASSSQGLPREQYF.

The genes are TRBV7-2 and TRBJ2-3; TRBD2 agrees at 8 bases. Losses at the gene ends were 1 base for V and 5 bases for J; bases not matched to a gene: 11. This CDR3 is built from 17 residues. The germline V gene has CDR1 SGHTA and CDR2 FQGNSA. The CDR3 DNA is TGTGCCAGCAGCTTAGGGTCCAGCGGGGGCCGAGGAGATACGCAGTATTTT. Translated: CASSLGSSGGRGDTQYF.

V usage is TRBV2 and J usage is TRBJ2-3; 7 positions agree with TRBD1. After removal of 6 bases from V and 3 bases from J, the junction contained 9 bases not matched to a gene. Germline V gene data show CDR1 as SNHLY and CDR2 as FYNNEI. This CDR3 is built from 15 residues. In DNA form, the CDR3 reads TGTGCCAGCAGGGAGGTAGGGGGCTCGACAGATACGCAGTATTTT. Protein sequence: CASREVGGSTDTQYF.

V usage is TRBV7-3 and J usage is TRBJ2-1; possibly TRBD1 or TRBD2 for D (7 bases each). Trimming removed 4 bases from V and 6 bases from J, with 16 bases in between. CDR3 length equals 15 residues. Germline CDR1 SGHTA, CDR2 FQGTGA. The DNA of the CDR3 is TGTGCCAGCAGCTCCGGGACAGCGGGGCGCAATGAGCAGTTCTTC. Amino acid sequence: CASSSGTAGRNEQFF.

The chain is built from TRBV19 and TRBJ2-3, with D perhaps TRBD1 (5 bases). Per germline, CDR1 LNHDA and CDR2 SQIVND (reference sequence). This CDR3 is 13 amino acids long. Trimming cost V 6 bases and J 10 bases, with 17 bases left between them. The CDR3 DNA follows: TGTGCCAGTAGCCTTCTGTGGGGCGACTCGCAGTATTTT. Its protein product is CASSLLWGDSQYF.

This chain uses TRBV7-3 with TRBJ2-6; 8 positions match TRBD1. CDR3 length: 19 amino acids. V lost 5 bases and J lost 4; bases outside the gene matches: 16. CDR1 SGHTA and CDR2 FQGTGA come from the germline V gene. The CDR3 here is CASSPQQGAPSRGANVLTF. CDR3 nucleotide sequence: TGTGCCAGCAGCCCCCAGCAGGGGGCCCCCTCTCGAGGGGCCAACGTCCTGACTTTC.

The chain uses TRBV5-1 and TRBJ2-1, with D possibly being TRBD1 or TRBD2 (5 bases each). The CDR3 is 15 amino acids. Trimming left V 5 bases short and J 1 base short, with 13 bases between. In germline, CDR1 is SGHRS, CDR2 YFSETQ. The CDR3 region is CASRPGTGSYNEQFF. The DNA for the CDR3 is TGCGCCAGCAGACCCGGGACGGGTTCCTACAATGAGCAGTTCTTC.

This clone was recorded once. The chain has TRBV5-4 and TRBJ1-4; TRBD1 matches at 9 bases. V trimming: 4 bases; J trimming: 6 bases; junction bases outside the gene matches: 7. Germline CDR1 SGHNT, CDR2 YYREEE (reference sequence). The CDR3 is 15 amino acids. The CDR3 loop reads CASSQKQGADEKLFF. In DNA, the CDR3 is TGTGCCAGCAGCCAAAAACAGGGGGCTGATGAAAAACTGTTTTTT. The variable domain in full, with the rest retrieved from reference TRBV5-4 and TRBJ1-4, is ETGVTQSPTHLIKTRGQQVTLRCSSQSGHNTVSWYQQALGQGPQFIFQYYREEENGRGNFPPRFSGLQFPNYSSELNVNALELDDSALYLCASSQKQGADEKLFFGSGTQLSVL.

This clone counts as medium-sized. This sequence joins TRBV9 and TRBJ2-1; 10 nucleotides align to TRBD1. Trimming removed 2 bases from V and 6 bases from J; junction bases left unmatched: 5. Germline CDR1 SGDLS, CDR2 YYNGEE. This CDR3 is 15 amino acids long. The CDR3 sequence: CASSVRQGAINEQFF. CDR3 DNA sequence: TGTGCCAGCAGCGTTCGACAGGGGGCAATCAATGAGCAGTTCTTC.

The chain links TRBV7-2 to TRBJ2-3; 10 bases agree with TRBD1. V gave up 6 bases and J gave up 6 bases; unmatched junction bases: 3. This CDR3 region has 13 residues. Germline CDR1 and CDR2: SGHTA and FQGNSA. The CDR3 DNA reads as TGTGCCAGCAGGACAGGGGGCTGGGATACGCAGTATTTT. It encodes CASRTGGWDTQYF.

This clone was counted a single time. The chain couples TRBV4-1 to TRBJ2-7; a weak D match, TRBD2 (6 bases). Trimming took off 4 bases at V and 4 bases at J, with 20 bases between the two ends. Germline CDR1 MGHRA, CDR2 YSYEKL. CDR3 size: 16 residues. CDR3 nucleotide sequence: TGCGCCAGCAGCCTCTTCGATCGACTAGTTAGTTACGAGCAGTACTTC. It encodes CASSLFDRLVSYEQYF.

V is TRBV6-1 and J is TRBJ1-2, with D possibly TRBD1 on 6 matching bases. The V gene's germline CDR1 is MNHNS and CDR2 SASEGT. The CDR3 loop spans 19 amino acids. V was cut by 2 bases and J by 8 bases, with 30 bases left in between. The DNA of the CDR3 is TGTGCCAGCAGTGAATTGAGGGCGGGGGCCGGACGGATTCCTTCGGGCTACACCTTC. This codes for CASSELRAGAGRIPSGYTF.

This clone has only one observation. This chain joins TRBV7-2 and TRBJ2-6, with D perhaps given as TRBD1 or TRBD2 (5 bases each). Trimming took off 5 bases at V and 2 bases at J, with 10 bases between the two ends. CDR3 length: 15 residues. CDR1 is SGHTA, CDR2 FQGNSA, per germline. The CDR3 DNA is TGTGCCAGCAGCAACGGGACGACTGGGGCCAACGTCCTGACTTTC. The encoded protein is CASSNGTTGANVLTF.

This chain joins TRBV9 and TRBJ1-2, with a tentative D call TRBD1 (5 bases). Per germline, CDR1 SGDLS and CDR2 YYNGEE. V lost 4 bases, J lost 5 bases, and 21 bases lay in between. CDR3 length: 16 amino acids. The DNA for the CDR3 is TGTGCCAGCAGCAGGGGTCCCGCGGCCGAAGCTTATGGCTACACCTTC. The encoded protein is CASSRGPAAEAYGYTF.

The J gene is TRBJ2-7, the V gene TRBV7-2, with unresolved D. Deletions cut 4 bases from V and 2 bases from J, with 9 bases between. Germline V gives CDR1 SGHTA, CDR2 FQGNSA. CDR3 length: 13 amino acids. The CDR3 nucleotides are TGTGCCAGCAGCTCCGTTTTTGCCTACGAGCAGTACTTC. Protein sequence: CASSSVFAYEQYF. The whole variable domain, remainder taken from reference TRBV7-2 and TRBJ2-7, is GAGVSQSPSNKVTEKGKDVELRCDPISGHTALYWYRQSLGQGLEFLIYFQGNSAPDKSGLPSDRFSAERTGGSVSTLTIQRTQQEDSAVYLCASSSVFAYEQYFGPGTRLTVT.